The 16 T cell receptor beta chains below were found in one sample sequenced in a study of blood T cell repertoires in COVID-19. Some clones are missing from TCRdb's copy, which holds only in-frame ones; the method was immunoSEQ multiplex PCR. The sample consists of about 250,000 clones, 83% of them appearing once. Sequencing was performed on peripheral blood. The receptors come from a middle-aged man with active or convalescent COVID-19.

The CDR3 DNA is TGCGCCAGCAGCTTGGAACAGGGAAGAAACTACGAGCAGTACTTC. It translates to CASSLEQGRNYEQYF. The genes are TRBV5-1 and TRBJ2-7; tentative D call: TRBD1 (6 bases). V was trimmed by 0 bases and J by 3 bases, leaving 13 bases between them. Germline CDR1 reads SGHRS; CDR2 reads YFSETQ. CDR3 length: 15 residues.

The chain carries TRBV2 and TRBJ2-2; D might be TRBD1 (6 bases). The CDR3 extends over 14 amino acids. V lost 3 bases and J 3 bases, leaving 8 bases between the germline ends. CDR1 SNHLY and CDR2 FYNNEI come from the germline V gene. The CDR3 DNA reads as TGTGCCAGCAGTGATAGGGGGTACACCGGGGAGCTGTTTTTT. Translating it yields CASSDRGYTGELFF.

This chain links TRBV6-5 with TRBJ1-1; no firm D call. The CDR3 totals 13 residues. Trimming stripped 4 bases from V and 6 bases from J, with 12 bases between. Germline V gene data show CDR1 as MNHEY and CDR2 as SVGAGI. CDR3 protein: CASSSGLRSEAFF. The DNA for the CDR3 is TGTGCCAGCAGTTCCGGGTTAAGGTCTGAAGCTTTCTTT.

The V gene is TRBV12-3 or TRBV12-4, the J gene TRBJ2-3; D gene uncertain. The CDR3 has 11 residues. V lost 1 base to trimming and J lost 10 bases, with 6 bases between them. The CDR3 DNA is TGTGCCAGCAGTTTAGGGCAGGCGCAGTATTTT. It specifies CASSLGQAQYF.

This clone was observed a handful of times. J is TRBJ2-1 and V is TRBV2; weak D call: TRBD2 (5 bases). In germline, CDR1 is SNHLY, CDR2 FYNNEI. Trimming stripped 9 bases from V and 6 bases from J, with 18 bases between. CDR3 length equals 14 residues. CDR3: CASHGEGLPNEQFF. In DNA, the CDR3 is TGTGCCAGTCACGGGGAAGGACTCCCCAATGAGCAGTTCTTC.

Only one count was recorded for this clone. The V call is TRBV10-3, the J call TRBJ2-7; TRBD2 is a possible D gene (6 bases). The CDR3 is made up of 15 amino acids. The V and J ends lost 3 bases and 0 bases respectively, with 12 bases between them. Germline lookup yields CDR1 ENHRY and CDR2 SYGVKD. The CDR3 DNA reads TGTGCCATCAGTGATGGGACTCTGTACTCCTACGAGCAGTACTTC. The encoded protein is CAISDGTLYSYEQYF.

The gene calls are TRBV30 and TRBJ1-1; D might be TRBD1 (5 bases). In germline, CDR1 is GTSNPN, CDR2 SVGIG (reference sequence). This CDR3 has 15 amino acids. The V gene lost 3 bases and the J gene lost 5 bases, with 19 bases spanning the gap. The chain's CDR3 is CAWRSAGRLETEAFF. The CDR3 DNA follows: TGTGCCTGGAGGTCGGCAGGGCGTTTGGAAACTGAAGCTTTCTTT. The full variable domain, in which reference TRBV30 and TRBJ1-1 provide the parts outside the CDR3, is SQTIHQWPATLVQPVGSPLSLECTVEGTSNPNLYWYRQAAGRGLQLLFYSVGIGQISSEVPQNLSASRPQDRQFILSSKKLLLSDSGFYLCAWRSAGRLETEAFFGQGTRLTVV.

The CDR3 DNA sequence: TGTGCCAGCAGCTTAGCCGGCGAGGGTGGCTACACCTTC. It yields the protein CASSLAGEGGYTF. V and J are TRBV7-9 and TRBJ1-2; D unresolved. CDR1 and CDR2 (germline): SEHNR, FQNEAQ (reference sequence). This CDR3 comprises 13 residues. V lost 0 bases and J 7 bases, leaving 9 bases between the germline ends.

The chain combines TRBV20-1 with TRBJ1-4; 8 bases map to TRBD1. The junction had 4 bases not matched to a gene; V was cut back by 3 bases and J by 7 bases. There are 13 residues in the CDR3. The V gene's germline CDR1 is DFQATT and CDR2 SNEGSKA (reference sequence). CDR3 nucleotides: TGCAGTGCTAGTGACAGGGGCGGTGAAAAACTGTTTTTT. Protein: CSASDRGGEKLFF.

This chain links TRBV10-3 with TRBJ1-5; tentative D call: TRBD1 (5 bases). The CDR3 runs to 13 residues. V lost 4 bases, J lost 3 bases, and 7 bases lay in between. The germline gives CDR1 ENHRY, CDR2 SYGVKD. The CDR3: CAISGQNNQPQHF. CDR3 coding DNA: TGTGCCATCAGTGGACAGAACAATCAGCCCCAGCATTTT.

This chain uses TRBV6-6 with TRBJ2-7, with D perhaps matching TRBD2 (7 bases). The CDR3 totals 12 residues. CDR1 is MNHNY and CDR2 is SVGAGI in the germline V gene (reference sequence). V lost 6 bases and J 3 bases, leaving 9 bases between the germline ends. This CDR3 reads CASSGGLYEQYF. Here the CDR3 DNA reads TGTGCCAGCAGCGGGGGGCTCTACGAGCAGTACTTC.

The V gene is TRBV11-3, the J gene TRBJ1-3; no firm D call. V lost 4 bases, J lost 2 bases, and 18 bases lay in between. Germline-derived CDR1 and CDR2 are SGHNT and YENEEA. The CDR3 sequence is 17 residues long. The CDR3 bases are TGTGCCAGCAGCTCCTCGAGGGTCAACCAACCTGGAAACACCATATATTTT. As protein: CASSSSRVNQPGNTIYF.

The CDR3 loop is CASSPRPGPNEQFF. The DNA of the CDR3 is TGTGCCAGCAGTCCACGCCCAGGTCCTAATGAGCAGTTCTTC. The chain joins TRBV6-4 to TRBJ2-1; D is uncertain. The length of the CDR3 is 14 residues. Germline V gene sequence: CDR1 MRHNA, CDR2 SNTAGT. Trimming pared 5 bases from V and 7 bases from J, leaving 15 bases between.

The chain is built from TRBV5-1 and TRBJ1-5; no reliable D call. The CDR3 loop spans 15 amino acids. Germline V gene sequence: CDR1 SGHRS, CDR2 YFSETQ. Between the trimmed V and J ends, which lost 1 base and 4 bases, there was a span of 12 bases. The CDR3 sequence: CASSLYGSFNQPQHF. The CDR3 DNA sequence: TGCGCCAGCAGCTTGTATGGCAGTTTTAATCAGCCCCAGCATTTT.

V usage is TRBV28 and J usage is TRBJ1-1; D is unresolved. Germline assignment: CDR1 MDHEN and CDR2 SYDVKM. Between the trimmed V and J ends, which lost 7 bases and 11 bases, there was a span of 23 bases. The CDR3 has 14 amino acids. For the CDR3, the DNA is TGTGCCAGCATTTCCTTCGACATCTCCCGCACGGCTTTCTTT. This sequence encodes CASISFDISRTAFF.

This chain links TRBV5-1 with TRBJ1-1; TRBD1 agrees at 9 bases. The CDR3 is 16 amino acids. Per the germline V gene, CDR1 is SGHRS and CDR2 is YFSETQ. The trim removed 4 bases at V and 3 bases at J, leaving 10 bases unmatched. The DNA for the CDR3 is TGCGCCAGCAGCCTGGGACAGGGCCCGACGTACACTGAAGCTTTCTTT. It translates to CASSLGQGPTYTEAFF.